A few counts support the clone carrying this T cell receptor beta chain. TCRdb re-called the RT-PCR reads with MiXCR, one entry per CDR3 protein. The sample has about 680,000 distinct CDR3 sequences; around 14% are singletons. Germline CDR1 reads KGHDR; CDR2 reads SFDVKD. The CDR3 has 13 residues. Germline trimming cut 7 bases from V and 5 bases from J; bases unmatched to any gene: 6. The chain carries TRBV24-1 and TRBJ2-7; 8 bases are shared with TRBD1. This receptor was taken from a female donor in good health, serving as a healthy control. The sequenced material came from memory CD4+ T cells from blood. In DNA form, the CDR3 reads TGTGCCACCAGCCGGACAGGGAGCGACGAGCAGTACTTC. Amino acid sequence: CATSRTGSDEQYF.